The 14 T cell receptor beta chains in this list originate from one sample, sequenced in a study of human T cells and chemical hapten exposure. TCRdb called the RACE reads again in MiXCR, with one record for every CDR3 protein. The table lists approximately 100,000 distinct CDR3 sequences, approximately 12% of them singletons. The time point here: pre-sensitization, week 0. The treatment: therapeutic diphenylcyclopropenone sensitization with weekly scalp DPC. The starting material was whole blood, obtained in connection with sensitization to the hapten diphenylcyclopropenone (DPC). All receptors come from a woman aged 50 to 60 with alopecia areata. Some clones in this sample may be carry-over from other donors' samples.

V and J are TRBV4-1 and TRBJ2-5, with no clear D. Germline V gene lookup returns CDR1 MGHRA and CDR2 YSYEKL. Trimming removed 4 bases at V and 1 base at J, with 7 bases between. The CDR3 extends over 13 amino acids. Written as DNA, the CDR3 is TGCGCCAGCAGCCGATCTCCCCAAGAGACCCAGTACTTC. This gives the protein CASSRSPQETQYF.

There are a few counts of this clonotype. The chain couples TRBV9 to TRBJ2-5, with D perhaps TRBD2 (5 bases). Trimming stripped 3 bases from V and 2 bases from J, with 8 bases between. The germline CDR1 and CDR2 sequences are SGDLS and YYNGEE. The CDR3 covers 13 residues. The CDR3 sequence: CASSGGGQETQYF. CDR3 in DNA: TGTGCCAGCAGCGGAGGCGGGCAAGAGACCCAGTACTTC.

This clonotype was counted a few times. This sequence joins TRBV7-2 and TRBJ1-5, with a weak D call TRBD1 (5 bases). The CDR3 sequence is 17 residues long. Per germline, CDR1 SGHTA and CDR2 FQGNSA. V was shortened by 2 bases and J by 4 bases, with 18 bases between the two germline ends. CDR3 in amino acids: CASSLSPQGYGNQPQHF. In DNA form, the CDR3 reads TGTGCCAGCAGCTTATCCCCTCAGGGTTACGGGAATCAGCCCCAGCATTTT. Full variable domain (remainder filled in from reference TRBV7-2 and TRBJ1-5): GAGVSQSPSNKVTEKGKDVELRCDPISGHTALYWYRQSLGQGLEFLIYFQGNSAPDKSGLPSDRFSAERTGGSVSTLTIQRTQQEDSAVYLCASSLSPQGYGNQPQHFGDGTRLSIL.

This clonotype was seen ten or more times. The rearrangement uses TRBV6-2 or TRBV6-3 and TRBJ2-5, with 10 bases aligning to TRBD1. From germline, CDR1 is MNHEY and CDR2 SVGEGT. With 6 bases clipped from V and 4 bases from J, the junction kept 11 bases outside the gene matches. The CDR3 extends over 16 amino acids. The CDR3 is CASRRGTGAFGETQYF. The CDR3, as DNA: TGTGCCAGCAGACGTGGGACAGGGGCTTTTGGAGAGACCCAGTACTTC.

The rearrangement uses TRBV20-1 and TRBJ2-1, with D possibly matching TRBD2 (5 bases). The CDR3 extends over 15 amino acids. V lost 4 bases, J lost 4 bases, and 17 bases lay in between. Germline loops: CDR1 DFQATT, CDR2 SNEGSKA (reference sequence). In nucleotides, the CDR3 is TGCAGTGCTATCCCCGCGGGTCGTACGTACAATGAGCAGTTCTTC. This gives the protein CSAIPAGRTYNEQFF.

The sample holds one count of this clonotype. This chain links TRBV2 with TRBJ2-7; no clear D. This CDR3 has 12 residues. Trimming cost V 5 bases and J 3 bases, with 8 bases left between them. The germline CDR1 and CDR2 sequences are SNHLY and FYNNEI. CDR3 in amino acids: CASSPIGYEQYF. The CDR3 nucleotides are TGTGCCAGCAGTCCGATTGGCTACGAGCAGTACTTC. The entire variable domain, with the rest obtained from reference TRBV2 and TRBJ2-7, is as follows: EPEVTQTPSHQVTQMGQEVILRCVPISNHLYFYWYRQILGQKVEFLVSFYNNEISEKSEIFDDQFSVERPDGSNFTLKIRSTKLEDSAMYFCASSPIGYEQYFGPGTRLTVT.

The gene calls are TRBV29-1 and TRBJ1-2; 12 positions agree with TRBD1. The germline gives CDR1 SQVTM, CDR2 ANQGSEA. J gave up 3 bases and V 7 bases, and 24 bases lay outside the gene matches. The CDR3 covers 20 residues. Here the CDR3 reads CSAQAPAFRDRGRMYYGYTF. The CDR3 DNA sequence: TGCAGCGCTCAGGCCCCAGCCTTCCGGGACAGGGGGCGCATGTACTATGGCTACACCTTC.

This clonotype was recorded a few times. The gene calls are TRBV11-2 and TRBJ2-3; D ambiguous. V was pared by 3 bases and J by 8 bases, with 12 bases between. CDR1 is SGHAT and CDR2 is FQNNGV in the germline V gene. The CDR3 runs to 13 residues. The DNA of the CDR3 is TGTGCCAGCAGCTTGGGTCCACCCGGTACGCAGTATTTT. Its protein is CASSLGPPGTQYF.

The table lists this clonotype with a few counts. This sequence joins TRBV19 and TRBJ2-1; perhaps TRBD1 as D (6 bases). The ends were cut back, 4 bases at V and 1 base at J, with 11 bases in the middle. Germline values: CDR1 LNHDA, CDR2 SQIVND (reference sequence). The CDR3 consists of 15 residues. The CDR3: CASSRQVGSYNEQFF. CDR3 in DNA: TGTGCCAGTAGTAGACAGGTCGGGTCCTACAATGAGCAGTTCTTC.

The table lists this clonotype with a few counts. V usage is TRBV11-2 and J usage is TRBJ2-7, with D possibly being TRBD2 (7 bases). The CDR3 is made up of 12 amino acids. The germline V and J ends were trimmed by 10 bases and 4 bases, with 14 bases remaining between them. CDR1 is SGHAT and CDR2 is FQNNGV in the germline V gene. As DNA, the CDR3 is TGTGCCACCCAGGGGCGGGGGTACGAGCAGTACTTC. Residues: CATQGRGYEQYF.

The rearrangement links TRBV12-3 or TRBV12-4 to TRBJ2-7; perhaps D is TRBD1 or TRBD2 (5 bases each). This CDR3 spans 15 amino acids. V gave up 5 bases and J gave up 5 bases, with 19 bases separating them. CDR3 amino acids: CASSPLRGPPDEQYF. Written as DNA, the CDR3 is TGTGCCAGCAGTCCCCTAAGGGGACCACCTGACGAGCAGTACTTC.

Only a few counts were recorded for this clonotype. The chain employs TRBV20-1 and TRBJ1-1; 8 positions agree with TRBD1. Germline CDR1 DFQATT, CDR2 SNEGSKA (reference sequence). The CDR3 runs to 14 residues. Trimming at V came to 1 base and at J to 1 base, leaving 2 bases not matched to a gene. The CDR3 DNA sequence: TGCAGTGCTAGAGCGACAGGGGAGAACACTGAAGCTTTCTTT. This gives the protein CSARATGENTEAFF.

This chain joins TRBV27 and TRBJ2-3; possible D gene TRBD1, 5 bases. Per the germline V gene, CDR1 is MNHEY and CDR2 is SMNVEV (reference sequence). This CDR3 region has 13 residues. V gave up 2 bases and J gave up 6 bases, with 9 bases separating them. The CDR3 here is CASSLLRGDTQYF. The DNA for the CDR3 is TGTGCCAGCAGTTTACTTAGGGGTGATACGCAGTATTTT.

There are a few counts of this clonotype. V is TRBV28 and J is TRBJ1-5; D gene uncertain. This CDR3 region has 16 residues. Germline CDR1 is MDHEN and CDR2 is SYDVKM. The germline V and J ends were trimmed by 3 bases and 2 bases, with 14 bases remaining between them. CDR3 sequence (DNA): TGTGCCAGCAGTTTCCCCCGTGGGGAGGGCAATCAGCCCCAGCATTTT. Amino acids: CASSFPRGEGNQPQHF.